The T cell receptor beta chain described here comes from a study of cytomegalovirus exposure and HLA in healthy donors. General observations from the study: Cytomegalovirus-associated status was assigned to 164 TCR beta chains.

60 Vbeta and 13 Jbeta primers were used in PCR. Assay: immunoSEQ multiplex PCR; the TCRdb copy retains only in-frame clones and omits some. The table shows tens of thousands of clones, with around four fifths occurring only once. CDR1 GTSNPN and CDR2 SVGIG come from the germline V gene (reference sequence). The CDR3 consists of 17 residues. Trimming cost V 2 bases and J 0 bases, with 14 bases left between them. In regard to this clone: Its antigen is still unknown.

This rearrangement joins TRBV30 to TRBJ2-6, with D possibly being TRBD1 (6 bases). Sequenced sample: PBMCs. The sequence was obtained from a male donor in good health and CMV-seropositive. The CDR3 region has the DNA TGTGCCTGGAGTCTTATAGGACAGAGCTCTGGGGCCAACGTCCTGACTTTC. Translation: CAWSLIGQSSGANVLTF.